Shown below are 26 T cell receptor beta chains from a single sample sequenced in a study of tissue T cells after allogeneic stem cell transplantation (dated by TCRdb to 2022 to 2024). Sample time point, as interpreted from the label and publication: recipient (host-origin) PBMCs collected before allo-HCT. Libraries were constructed by the immunoSEQ multiplex PCR assay. The table comes from immuneACCESS by way of TCRdb, which keeps in-frame sequences with V and J called. Part of the clones is missing from these tables; in studies checked, under half for an unresolved V gene and the rest for unknown reasons. This sample is represented by about 28,000 clones; roughly 85% of them were singletons. Over 3% of the sample lies in the top ten. Specimen: blood, collected before transplantation. These receptors all stem from a woman between 18 and 50 years old who later had graft-versus-host disease after an allogeneic stem cell transplant.

The chain couples TRBV6-1 to TRBJ1-6, with D tentatively TRBD1 (5 bases). The ends were cut back, 3 bases at V and 9 bases at J, with 15 bases in the middle. Germline V lookup: CDR1 MNHNS, CDR2 SASEGT. CDR3 length: 15 amino acids. The CDR3 is CASSDVAAGSSPLHF. The CDR3 DNA reads TGTGCCAGCAGTGATGTGGCGGCAGGGAGTTCACCCCTCCACTTT.

A single count supports this clone. The chain has TRBV28 and TRBJ2-7; 7 bases are a match to TRBD2. The trim removed 8 bases at V and 3 bases at J, leaving 10 bases unmatched. The CDR3 runs to 14 residues. The germline V gene encodes CDR1 MDHEN and CDR2 SYDVKM. The CDR3 spells CASAAQGGDYEQYF. CDR3 bases: TGTGCCAGCGCAGCTCAGGGAGGGGACTACGAGCAGTACTTC.

The V and J genes are TRBV11-2 and TRBJ2-7; TRBD2 matches at 10 bases. V lost 4 bases and J lost 7; bases outside the gene matches: 7. The CDR3 sequence is 14 residues long. The germline gives CDR1 SGHAT, CDR2 FQNNGV. CDR3 sequence: CASSSLAGEGEQYF. The CDR3 DNA is TGTGCCAGCAGCTCTCTAGCGGGAGAGGGGGAGCAGTACTTC.

V and J are TRBV28 and TRBJ2-1; perhaps TRBD1 as D (5 bases). The CDR3 runs 17 residues. CDR1 MDHEN and CDR2 SYDVKM come from the germline V gene. Trimming took 3 bases from V and 0 from J, leaving 15 bases between them. The CDR3 DNA sequence: TGTGCCAGCAGTTTTGGGGCAGACAGCACCTCCTACAATGAGCAGTTCTTC. Protein: CASSFGADSTSYNEQFF.

CDR3 sequence: CASSLLGRVNTEAFF. CDR3 nucleotides: TGTGCCAGCAGCTTGTTAGGCAGGGTGAACACTGAAGCTTTCTTT. V usage is TRBV7-8 and J usage is TRBJ1-1; weak D call: TRBD1 (5 bases). With 3 bases removed from V and 0 bases from J, the gap between germline ends came to 11 bases. This CDR3 is built from 15 residues. Germline V gene data show CDR1 as SGHVS and CDR2 as FQNEAQ.

The CDR3 DNA follows: TGTGCCAGCAGTGCGGGGACTAGCGGGGCCGACCCCGCAGATACGCAGTATTTT. It is translated as CASSAGTSGADPADTQYF. This chain uses TRBV27 with TRBJ2-3; TRBD2 matches 13 bases. CDR3 size: 18 residues. Losses at the gene ends were 5 bases for V and 4 bases for J; bases not matched to a gene: 12. In germline, CDR1 is MNHEY, CDR2 SMNVEV (reference sequence).

This clone was detected once. The V call is TRBV27, the J call TRBJ2-1, with D perhaps matching TRBD1 or TRBD2 (5 bases each). Germline assignment: CDR1 MNHEY and CDR2 SMNVEV (reference sequence). V lost 0 bases, J lost 6 bases, and 12 bases lay in between. This CDR3 has 15 amino acids. The CDR3 sequence is CASSLSGRESNEQFF. CDR3 coding DNA: TGTGCCAGCAGTTTATCAGGCAGGGAGAGCAATGAGCAGTTCTTC.

CDR3 amino acids: CASSKRETSYEQYF. In nucleotides, the CDR3 is TGTGCCAGTAGTAAGCGGGAAACCTCCTACGAGCAGTACTTC. J is TRBJ2-7 and V is TRBV19; 7 bases map to TRBD2. The J segment lost 0 bases and the V segment lost 4 bases, leaving 3 bases of the junction unmatched. The germline V gene has CDR1 LNHDA and CDR2 SQIVND (reference sequence). CDR3 size: 14 residues.

This clone has only a few counts. The V call is TRBV5-6, the J call TRBJ1-6; D gene uncertain. The germline V gene encodes CDR1 SGHDT and CDR2 YYEEEE. The germline V and J ends were trimmed by 2 bases and 7 bases, with 4 bases remaining between them. This CDR3 has 12 residues. Written as DNA, the CDR3 is TGTGCCAGCAGCTTAGTCAATTCACCCCTCCACTTT. Its protein is CASSLVNSPLHF.

The chain couples TRBV5-1 to TRBJ1-1, with D unclear. V was cut by 0 bases and J by 8 bases, with 5 bases left in between. The CDR3 has 11 residues. In germline, CDR1 is SGHRS, CDR2 YFSETQ. The CDR3 region has the DNA TGCGCCAGCAGCTTGGGGGAGGAAGCTTTCTTT. Residues: CASSLGEEAFF.

The CDR3, as DNA: TGTGCCAGCAGTTCCCACAGGCGTTCTAACTATGGCTACACCTTC. Translating gives CASSSHRRSNYGYTF. This chain uses TRBV6-5 with TRBJ1-2; the D gene is possibly TRBD1 (5 bases). The CDR3 has 15 residues. Looked up from germline, CDR1 is MNHEY and CDR2 is SVGAGI. V lost 4 bases, J lost 0 bases, and 12 bases lay in between.

The chain recombines TRBV12-3 or TRBV12-4 with TRBJ1-1; D gene uncertain. Trimming took off 7 bases at V and 4 bases at J, with 13 bases between the two ends. The CDR3 spans 13 residues. CDR3 region: CASTRRDGTEAFF. The DNA of the CDR3 is TGTGCCAGCACCAGGAGGGATGGCACTGAAGCTTTCTTT.

The V gene is TRBV7-9, the J gene TRBJ2-7; D is perhaps TRBD2 (5 bases). V was clipped by 5 bases and J by 7 bases, with 27 bases between them. CDR3 length: 17 amino acids. Germline CDR1 SEHNR, CDR2 FQNEAQ (reference sequence). The CDR3 coding sequence is TGTGCCAGCAGCCCGAAAACCGCTACTAGGGCCGTCGGGGAGCAGTACTTC. This encodes CASSPKTATRAVGEQYF.

The count of this clone is one. This sequence joins TRBV20-1 and TRBJ2-5; no firm D call. The CDR3 sequence is 13 residues long. V dropped 3 bases and J dropped 3 bases, with 11 bases sitting between them. Germline values: CDR1 DFQATT, CDR2 SNEGSKA (reference sequence). CDR3 in amino acids: CSASYGEEETQYF. The CDR3, as DNA: TGCAGTGCTAGTTACGGAGAAGAAGAGACCCAGTACTTC.

The table lists this clone with a count of one. The rearrangement joins TRBV5-4 to TRBJ1-1; TRBD1 matches 7 bases. Germline V lookup: CDR1 SGHNT, CDR2 YYREEE (reference sequence). The length of the CDR3 is 13 residues. The trim removed 7 bases at V and 1 base at J, leaving 4 bases unmatched. CDR3 protein: CASHRDRNTEAFF. CDR3 sequence (DNA): TGTGCCAGCCACCGGGACAGGAACACTGAAGCTTTCTTT.

The V gene is TRBV3-1 (or the pseudogene TRBV3-2), the J gene TRBJ1-3; 10 positions match TRBD1. Germline V lookup: CDR1 LGHDT, CDR2 YNNKEL (reference sequence). Germline trimming cut 4 bases from V and 1 base from J; bases unmatched to any gene: 7. This CDR3 contains 17 residues. CDR3 residues: CASSRGQGDGSGNTIYF. CDR3 nucleotide sequence: TGTGCCAGCAGCCGCGGACAGGGGGACGGGTCTGGAAACACCATATATTTT.

The sample holds one count of this clone. The chain uses TRBV27 and TRBJ2-3, with no clear D. Germline-derived CDR1 and CDR2 are MNHEY and SMNVEV (reference sequence). The germline V and J ends were trimmed by 6 bases and 1 base, with 5 bases remaining between them. This CDR3 has 12 amino acids. The CDR3 nucleotides read TGTGCCAGCAGGGTTGGCACAGATACGCAGTATTTT. It specifies CASRVGTDTQYF.

Relative to its sample, this clone is medium-sized. The chain couples TRBV6-4 to TRBJ2-2; TRBD1 might be the D (6 bases). Between the trimmed V and J ends, which lost 4 bases and 3 bases, there was a span of 6 bases. CDR3 size: 13 residues. In germline, CDR1 is MRHNA, CDR2 SNTAGT. CDR3 sequence (DNA): TGTGCCAGCAGTGGGACAGACACCGGGGAGCTGTTTTTT. This translates into CASSGTDTGELFF.

The chain combines TRBV4-1 with TRBJ2-7, with 7 bases matching TRBD1. The CDR3 is 14 amino acids. The germline CDR1 and CDR2 sequences are MGHRA and YSYEKL. V lost 4 bases to trimming and J lost 3 bases; unmatched junction nucleotides: 6. The CDR3 loop is CASSLGQPGYEQYF. The CDR3 nucleotides read TGCGCCAGCAGCCTGGGACAGCCAGGCTACGAGCAGTACTTC.

Remarks on this clone: The junction differs from germline at one of its ends, possibly a read error. The J gene is TRBJ1-5, the V gene TRBV19; no definite D call. The CDR3 is made up of 13 amino acids. The V gene's germline CDR1 is LNHDA and CDR2 SQIVND (reference sequence). CDR3 coding DNA: TGTGCCAGTAGTGTAGACCTCAATCAGCCCCAGCATTTT. Translated, it gives CASSVDLNQPQHF.

The chain employs TRBV7-9 and TRBJ2-1; 9 bases are shared with TRBD2. The V gene end was trimmed by 2 bases and the J gene end by 4 bases; junction bases not matched to a gene: 9. The CDR3 has 17 amino acids. In germline, CDR1 is SEHNR, CDR2 FQNEAQ (reference sequence). CDR3 region: CASSLPPSGDRYNEQFF. Here the CDR3 DNA reads TGTGCCAGCAGCTTACCGCCTAGCGGGGACCGATACAATGAGCAGTTCTTC.

V gene TRBV7-2 combines with J gene TRBJ2-7, with no clear D. Trimming took 1 base from V and 2 from J, leaving 15 bases between them. The CDR3 has 16 residues. From germline, CDR1 is SGHTA and CDR2 FQGNSA. The CDR3 here is CASSLEARADPYEQYF. For the CDR3, the DNA is TGTGCCAGCAGCTTAGAGGCAAGGGCAGACCCCTACGAGCAGTACTTC.

The chain recombines TRBV5-1 with TRBJ2-7; 12 bases map to TRBD2. Trimming cost V 4 bases and J 0 bases; bases outside gene matches: 11. From germline, CDR1 is SGHRS and CDR2 YFSETQ. The CDR3 totals 18 residues. CDR3: CASSTSGTSGRYSYEQYF. CDR3 DNA: TGCGCCAGCAGCACCTCCGGTACTAGCGGGAGGTACTCCTACGAGCAGTACTTC. Full variable domain (rest looked up from reference TRBV5-1 and TRBJ2-7): KAGVTQTPRYLIKTRGQQVTLSCSPISGHRSVSWYQQTPGQGLQFLFEYFSETQRNKGNFPGRFSGRQFSNSRSEMNVSTLELGDSALYLCASSTSGTSGRYSYEQYFGPGTRLTVT.

The rearrangement joins TRBV7-8 to TRBJ1-3; D gene unclear. Looked up from germline, CDR1 is SGHVS and CDR2 is FQNEAQ. V shed 5 bases and J shed 2 bases, with 4 bases lying between them. This CDR3 region has 12 residues. The CDR3: CASSPPGNTIYF. The CDR3 DNA sequence: TGTGCCAGCAGCCCTCCTGGAAACACCATATATTTT.

CDR3 protein: CASSFDTRSEAFF. The CDR3 DNA reads as TGCGCCAGCAGCTTTGACACAAGAAGTGAAGCTTTCTTT. The rearrangement joins TRBV5-1 to TRBJ1-1; D gene ambiguous. The V end lost 2 bases, the J end lost 7 bases, and 12 bases lay between the germline ends. Looked up from germline, CDR1 is SGHRS and CDR2 is YFSETQ. This CDR3 is 13 amino acids long.

The chain recombines TRBV7-2 with TRBJ2-4; D is unresolved. V lost 1 base, J lost 3 bases, and 10 bases lay in between. Germline assignment: CDR1 SGHTA and CDR2 FQGNSA. CDR3 length: 15 residues. CDR3 sequence (DNA): TGTGCCAGCAGCTTAGGGGCGCGTGGCAAAAACATTCAGTACTTC. Translation: CASSLGARGKNIQYF.